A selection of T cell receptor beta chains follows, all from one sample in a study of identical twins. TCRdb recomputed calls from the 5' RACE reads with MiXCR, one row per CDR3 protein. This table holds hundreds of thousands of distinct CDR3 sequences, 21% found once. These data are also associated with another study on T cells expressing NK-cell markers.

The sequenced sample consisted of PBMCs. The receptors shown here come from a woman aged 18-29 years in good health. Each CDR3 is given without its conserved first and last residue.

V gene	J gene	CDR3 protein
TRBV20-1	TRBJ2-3	SARGAAGVEDTQY
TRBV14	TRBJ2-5	ASSQNYEETQY
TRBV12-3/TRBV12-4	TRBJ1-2	ASHWGGHGYT
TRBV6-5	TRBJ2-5	ASSSGGLETQY
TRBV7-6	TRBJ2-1	ASSLTSGSAPNEQF
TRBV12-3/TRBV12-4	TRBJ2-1	ASRPPGLAGNKQF
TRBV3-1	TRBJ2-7	ASSPTSGPYEQY
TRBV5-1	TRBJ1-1	ASSLDRGLTEAF
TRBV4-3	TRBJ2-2	ASSQDGTSATGELF
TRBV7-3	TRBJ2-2	ASRGTSNTGELF
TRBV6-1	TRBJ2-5	ASSKEVDRGPQETQY
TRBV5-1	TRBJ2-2	ASSIRQNTGELF
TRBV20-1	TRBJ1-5	SASYSNQPQH
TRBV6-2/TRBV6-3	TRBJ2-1	ASSYPPWGVAYNEQF
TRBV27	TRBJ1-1	ASSSAGSEAF
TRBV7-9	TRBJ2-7	ASRPTGTGSYEQY
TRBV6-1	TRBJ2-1	ASRQTRTSGRQF
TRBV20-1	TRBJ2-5	SARMGGLETQY
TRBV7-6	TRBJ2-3	ASSPSWGGQGLTDTQY
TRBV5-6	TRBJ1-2	ASSPVDRGVGYT
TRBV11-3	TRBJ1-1	ASSLATGRWTEAF
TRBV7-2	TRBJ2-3	ASSYEWGSPDTQY
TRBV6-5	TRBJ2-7	ASPPTPYEQY
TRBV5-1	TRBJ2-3	ASSWETGGSPDTQY
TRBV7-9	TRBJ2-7	ASSFWSGNEQY
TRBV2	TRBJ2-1	ASRGLLAGVVTYNEQF
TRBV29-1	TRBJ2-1	SVWGTSGDYNEQF
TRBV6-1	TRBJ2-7	ASRAPWAKAYEQY
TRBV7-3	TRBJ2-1	ASSLHPISSYNEQF
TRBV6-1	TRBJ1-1	ASNGAWGTEAF
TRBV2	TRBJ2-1	ASSEARPNLANEQF
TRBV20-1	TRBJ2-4	SAHLLAKNIQY
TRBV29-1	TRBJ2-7	SVQTSGRGEQY
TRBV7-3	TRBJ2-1	ASSPPGTGLVGSNEQF
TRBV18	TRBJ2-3	ASSPGPLRDEATDTQY
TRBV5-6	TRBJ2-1	ASSLIYNEQF
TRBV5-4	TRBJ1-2	ASSHDRGGYT
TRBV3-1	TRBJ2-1	ASSQGRGVVNEQF
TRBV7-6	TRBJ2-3	ASSLDTKGTQY
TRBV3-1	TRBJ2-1	ASGVGAGVGEQF